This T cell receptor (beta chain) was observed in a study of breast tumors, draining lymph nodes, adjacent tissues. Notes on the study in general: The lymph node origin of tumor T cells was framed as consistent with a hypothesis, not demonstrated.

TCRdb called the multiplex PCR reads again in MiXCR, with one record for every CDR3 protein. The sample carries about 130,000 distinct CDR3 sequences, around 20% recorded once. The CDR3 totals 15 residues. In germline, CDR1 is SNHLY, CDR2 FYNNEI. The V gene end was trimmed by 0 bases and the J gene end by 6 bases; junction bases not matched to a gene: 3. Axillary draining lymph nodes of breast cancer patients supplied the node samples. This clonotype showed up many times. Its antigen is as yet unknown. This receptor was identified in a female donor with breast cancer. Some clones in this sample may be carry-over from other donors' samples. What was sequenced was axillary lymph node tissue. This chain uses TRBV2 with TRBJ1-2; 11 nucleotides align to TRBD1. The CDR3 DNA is TGTGCCAGCAGTGAAGCGTGGGGACAGGGGGATGGCTACACCTTC. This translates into CASSEAWGQGDGYTF. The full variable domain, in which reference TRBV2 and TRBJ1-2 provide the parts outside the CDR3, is EPEVTQTPSHQVTQMGQEVILRCVPISNHLYFYWYRQILGQKVEFLVSFYNNEISEKSEIFDDQFSVERPDGSNFTLKIRSTKLEDSAMYFCASSEAWGQGDGYTFGSGTRLTVV.